This T cell receptor beta chain was identified in a study of T cell responses to AZD1222 COVID-19 vaccine. Study results and limitations: Clonal diversity was possibly underestimated; the donors were predominantly white British and more often female. Two doses of AZD1222 preceded a rise in Spike-specific TCR breadth and depth. Researchers took repertoire samples only after the peak T cell response had come.

Clones were sequenced by immunoSEQ multiplex PCR, and TCRdb holds only the in-frame ones, with some missing. The sample includes around 99,000 clones, 88% seen only once; the top ten take roughly 13%. Concerning this clone itself: The target antigen is unknown.

V gave up 3 bases and J gave up 1 base, with 4 bases separating them. The germline CDR1 and CDR2 sequences are SGHVS and FQNEAQ. The CDR3 is made up of 13 amino acids. Sequencing used peripheral blood, obtained on day 0 of MenACWY control vaccination. V usage is TRBV7-8 and J usage is TRBJ1-5; D unresolved. The TCR was taken from an adult in good health. CDR3 residues: CASSFDSNQPQHF. CDR3 bases: TGTGCCAGCAGCTTCGACAGCAATCAGCCCCAGCATTTT.